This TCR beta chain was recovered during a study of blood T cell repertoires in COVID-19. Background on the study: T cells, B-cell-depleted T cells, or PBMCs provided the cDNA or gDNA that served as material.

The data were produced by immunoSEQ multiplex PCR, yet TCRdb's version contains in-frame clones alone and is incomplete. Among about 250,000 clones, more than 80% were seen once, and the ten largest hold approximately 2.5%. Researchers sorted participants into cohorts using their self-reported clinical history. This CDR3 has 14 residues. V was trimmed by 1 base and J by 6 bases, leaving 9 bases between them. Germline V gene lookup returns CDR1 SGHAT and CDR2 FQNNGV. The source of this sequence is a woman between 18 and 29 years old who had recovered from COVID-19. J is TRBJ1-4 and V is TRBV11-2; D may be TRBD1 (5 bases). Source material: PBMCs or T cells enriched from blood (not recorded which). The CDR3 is CASSLGRGDEKLFF. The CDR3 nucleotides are TGTGCCAGCAGCTTAGGGCGGGGGGATGAAAAACTGTTTTTT. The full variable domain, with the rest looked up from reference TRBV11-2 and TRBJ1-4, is EAGVAQSPRYKIIEKRQSVAFWCNPISGHATLYWYQQILGQGPKLLIQFQNNGVVDDSQLPKDRFSAERLKGVDSTLKIQPAKLEDSAVYLCASSLGRGDEKLFFGSGTQLSVL.